This T cell receptor (beta chain) was captured in a study of control samples from healthy donors and cancer patients. V lost 4 bases to trimming and J lost 0 bases; unmatched junction nucleotides: 7. The germline gives CDR1 SGHRS, CDR2 YFSETQ. The length of the CDR3 is 16 residues. Assay: immunoSEQ multiplex PCR; the TCRdb copy retains only in-frame clones and omits some. Among under 150,000 clones, approximately 90% were seen once, and the ten largest hold 2% to 2.5%. J is TRBJ2-3 and V is TRBV5-1, with 8 bases fitting TRBD1. Sequences were obtained from blood. The sequence came from a woman aged 70-85 years in good health. The CDR3 here is CASSRADRASTDTQYF. CDR3 DNA sequence: TGCGCCAGCAGCCGGGCGGACAGGGCGAGCACAGATACGCAGTATTTT.